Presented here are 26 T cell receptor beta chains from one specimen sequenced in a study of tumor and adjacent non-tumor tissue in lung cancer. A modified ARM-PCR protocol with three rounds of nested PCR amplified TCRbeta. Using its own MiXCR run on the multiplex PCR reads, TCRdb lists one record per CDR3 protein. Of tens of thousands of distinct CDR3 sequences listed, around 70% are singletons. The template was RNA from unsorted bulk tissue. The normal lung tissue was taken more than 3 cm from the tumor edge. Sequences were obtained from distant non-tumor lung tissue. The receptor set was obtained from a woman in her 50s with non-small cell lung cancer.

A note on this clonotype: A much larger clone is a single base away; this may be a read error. CDR3 residues: CVSSLRGTDTQYF. CDR3 DNA sequence: TGTGTCAGCAGCCTCCGCGGCACAGATACGCAGTATTTT. The chain has TRBV6-5 and TRBJ2-3; no reliable D call. The CDR3 extends over 13 amino acids. Germline V gene data show CDR1 as MNHEY and CDR2 as SVGAGI.

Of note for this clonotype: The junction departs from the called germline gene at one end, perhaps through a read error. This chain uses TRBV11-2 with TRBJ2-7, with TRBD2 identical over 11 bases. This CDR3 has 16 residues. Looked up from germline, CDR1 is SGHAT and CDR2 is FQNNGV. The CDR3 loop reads CASRLRGLAVSDERYF. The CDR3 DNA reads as TGTGCCAGCAGGCTAAGGGGACTAGCGGTCTCGGACGAGCGGTACTTC.

The CDR3: CSVDGSSGRYEQYF. In DNA, the CDR3 is TGCAGCGTAGACGGGAGTAGCGGGAGATACGAGCAGTACTTC. This chain links TRBV29-1 with TRBJ2-7; 9 bases agree with TRBD2. In germline, CDR1 is SQVTM, CDR2 ANQGSEA. The V and J ends lost 6 bases and 4 bases, in that order; junction bases with no gene match: 10. The CDR3 runs 14 residues.

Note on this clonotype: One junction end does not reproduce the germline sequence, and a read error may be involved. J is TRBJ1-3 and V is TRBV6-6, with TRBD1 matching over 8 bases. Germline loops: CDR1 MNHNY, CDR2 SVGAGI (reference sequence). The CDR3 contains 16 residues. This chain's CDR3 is CASSLPGRGPGNTVYF. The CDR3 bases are TGTGCCAGCAGCCTTCCCGGCAGGGGGCCTGGGAACACCGTATATTTT.

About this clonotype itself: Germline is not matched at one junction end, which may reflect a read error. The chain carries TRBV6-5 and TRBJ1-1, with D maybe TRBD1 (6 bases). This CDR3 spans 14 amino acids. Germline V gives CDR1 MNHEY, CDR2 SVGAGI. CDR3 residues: CANKLTGTNPEALF. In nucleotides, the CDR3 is TGTGCTAACAAGCTTACAGGGACGAACCCTGAAGCTTTATTT.

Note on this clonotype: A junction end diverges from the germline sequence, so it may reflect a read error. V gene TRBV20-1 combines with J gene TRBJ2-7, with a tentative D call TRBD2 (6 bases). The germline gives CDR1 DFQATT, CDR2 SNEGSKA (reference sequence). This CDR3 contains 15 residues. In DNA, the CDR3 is TGCACTGCTAGAGCCCTGGAGGGGATGAACTACGAGCAGTACTTC. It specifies CTARALEGMNYEQYF.

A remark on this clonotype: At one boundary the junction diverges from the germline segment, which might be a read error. This chain's CDR3 is CAGSLGGGGNKETRYF. The CDR3 coding sequence is TGTGCCGGCAGCTTAGGGGGAGGGGGAAATAAAGAGACTCGGTATTTC. This sequence joins TRBV7-9 and TRBJ2-5, with D perhaps TRBD2 (7 bases). Germline assignment: CDR1 SEHNR and CDR2 FQNEAQ (reference sequence). The CDR3 length is 16 residues.

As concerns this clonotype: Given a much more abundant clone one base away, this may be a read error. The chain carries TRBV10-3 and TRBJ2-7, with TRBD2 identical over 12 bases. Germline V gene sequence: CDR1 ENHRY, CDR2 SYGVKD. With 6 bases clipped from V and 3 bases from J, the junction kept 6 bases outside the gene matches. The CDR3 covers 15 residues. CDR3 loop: CAISRLAGVVYEQYF. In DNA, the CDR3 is TGTGCCATCAGCCGACTAGCGGGAGTGGTCTACGAGCAGTACTTC.

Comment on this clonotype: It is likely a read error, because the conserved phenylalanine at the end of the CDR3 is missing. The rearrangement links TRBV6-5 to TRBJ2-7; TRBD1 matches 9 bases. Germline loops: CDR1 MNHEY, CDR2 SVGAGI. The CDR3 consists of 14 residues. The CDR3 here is CASSQDRGDYEQYL. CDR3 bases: TGTGCGAGCAGTCAGGACAGGGGAGACTACGAGCAGTACCTC.

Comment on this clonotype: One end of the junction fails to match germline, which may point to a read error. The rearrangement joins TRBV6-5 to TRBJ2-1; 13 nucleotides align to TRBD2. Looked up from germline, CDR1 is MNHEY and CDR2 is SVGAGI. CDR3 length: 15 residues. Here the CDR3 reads CASSTGLAGAYAQFF. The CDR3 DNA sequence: TGTGCTAGCAGTACAGGACTAGCGGGAGCCTATGCGCAGTTCTTC.

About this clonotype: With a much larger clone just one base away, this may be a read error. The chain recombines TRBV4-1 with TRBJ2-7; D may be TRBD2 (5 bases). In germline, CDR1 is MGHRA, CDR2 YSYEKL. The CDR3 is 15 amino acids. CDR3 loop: CVSSQDRGLSYEQYF. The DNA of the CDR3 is TGCGTCAGCAGCCAAGATCGAGGACTCTCCTACGAGCAGTACTTC.

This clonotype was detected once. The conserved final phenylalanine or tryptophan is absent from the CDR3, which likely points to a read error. CDR3 nucleotide sequence: TGCGCCAGTAGTCAAGGTGGCAGGGGAGGGGAAAGAGAGACCCAGTACCTC. It codes for CASSQGGRGGERETQYL. J is TRBJ2-5 and V is TRBV4-1; the D gene is possibly TRBD2 (7 bases). The V gene lost 9 bases and the J gene lost 4 bases, with 27 bases spanning the gap. CDR3 length: 17 residues. The germline V gene encodes CDR1 MGHRA and CDR2 YSYEKL.

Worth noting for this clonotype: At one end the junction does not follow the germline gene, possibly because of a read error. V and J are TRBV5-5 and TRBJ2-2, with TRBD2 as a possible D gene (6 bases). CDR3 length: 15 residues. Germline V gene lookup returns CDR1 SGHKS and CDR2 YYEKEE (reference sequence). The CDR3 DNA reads TGTACCAGCAGTTTGGACGGGAGATTAAGCGGGGAGCTGTTTTTT. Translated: CTSSLDGRLSGELFF.

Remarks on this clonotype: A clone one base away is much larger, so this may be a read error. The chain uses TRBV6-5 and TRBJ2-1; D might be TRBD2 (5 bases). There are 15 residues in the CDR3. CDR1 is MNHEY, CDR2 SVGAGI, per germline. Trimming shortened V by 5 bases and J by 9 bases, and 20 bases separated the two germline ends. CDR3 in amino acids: CASSMRAGGLSEQFF. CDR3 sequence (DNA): TGTGCCAGCAGTATGAGGGCAGGCGGGCTTAGTGAGCAGTTCTTC.

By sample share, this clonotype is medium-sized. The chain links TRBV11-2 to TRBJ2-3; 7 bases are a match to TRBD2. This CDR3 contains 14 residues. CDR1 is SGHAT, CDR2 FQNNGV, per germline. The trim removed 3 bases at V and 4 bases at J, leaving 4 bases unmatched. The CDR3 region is CASSLVGGADTQYF. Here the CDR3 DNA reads TGTGCCAGCAGCTTGGTGGGAGGGGCAGATACGCAGTATTTT.

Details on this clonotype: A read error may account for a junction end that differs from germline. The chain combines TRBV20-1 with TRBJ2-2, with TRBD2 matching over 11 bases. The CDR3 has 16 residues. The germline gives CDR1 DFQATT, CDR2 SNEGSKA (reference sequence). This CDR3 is CNARQTSGTDTGELFF. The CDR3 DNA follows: TGCAATGCTAGACAGACTAGCGGGACAGACACCGGGGAACTGTTTTTT.

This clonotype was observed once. CDR3 DNA: TGCGTCAGTAGCCACCCGGGACTAGCGGGAGGGAACCACTACAATGAGCAGTTCTTC. Its translation: CVSSHPGLAGGNHYNEQFF. The chain recombines TRBV4-1 with TRBJ2-1; 16 bases fit TRBD2. CDR3 length: 19 residues. Germline lookup yields CDR1 MGHRA and CDR2 YSYEKL.

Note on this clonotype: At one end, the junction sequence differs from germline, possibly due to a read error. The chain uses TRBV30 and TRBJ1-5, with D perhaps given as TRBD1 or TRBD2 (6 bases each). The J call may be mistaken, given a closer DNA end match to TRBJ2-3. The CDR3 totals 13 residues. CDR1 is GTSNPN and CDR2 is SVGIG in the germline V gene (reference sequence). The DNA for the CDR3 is TGTGTCTGGACTTCGGGGGCATATCAGCCCCAGTATTTT. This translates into CVWTSGAYQPQYF.

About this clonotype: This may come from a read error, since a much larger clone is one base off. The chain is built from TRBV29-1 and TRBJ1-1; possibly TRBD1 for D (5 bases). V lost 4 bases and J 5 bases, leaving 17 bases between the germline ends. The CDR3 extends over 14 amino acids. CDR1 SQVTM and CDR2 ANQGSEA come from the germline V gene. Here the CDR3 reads CSVADRQRRTEAFF. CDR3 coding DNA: TGCAGCGTTGCCGACCGACAGAGAAGGACTGAAGCTTTCTTT.

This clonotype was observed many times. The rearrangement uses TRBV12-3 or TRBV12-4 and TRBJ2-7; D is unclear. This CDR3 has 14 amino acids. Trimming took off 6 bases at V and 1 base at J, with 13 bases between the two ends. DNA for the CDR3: TGTGCCAGCAGCTCTCCGGCCCTTTCCTACGAGCAGTACTTC. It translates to CASSSPALSYEQYF.

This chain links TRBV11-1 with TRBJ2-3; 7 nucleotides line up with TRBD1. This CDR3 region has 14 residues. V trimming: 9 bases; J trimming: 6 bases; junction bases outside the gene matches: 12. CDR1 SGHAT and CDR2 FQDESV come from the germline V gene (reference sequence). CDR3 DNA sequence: TGTGCCAGGAGCATAGCTAAGGGGGCTGATACGCAGTATTTT. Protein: CARSIAKGADTQYF. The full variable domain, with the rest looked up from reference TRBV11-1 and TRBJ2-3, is EAEVAQSPRYKITEKSQAVAFWCDPISGHATLYWYRQILGQGPELLVQFQDESVVDDSQLPKDRFSAERLKGVDSTLKIQPAELGDSAMYLCARSIAKGADTQYFGPGTRLTVL.

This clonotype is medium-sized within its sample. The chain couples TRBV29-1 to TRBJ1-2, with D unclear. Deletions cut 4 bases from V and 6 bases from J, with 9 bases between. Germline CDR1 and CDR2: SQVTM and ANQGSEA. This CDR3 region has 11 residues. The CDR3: CSVVLGHGYTF. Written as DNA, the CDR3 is TGCAGCGTTGTTCTGGGCCATGGCTACACCTTC.

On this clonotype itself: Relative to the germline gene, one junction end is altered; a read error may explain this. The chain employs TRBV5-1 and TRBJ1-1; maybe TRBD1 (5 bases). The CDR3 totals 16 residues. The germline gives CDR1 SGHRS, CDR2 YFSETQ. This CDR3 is CTSSIGTTIFEGEAFF. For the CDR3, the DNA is TGCACCAGCAGCATAGGGACCACCATATTCGAGGGTGAAGCTTTCTTT.

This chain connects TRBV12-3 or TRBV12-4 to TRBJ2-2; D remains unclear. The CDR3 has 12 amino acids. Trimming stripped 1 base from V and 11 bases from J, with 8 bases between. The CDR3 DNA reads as TGTGCCAGCAGTTTAGGCACCGATGAGCTGTTTTTT. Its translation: CASSLGTDELFF.

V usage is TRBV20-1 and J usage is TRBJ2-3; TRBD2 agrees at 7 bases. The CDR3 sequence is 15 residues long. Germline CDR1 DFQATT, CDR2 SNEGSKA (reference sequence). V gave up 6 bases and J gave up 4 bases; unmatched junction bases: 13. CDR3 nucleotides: TGCAGTGCCACTTCCCGGGCTAGCGGTGCAGATACGCAGTATTTT. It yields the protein CSATSRASGADTQYF.

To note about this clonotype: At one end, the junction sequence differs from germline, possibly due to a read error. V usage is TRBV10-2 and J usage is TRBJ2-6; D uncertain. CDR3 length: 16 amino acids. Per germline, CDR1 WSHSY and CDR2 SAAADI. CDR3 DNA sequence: TGCGGCAGCAGTGATTCGAAAAGCTCTGGGGCCAACGTCCTGACTTTC. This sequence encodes CGSSDSKSSGANVLTF.